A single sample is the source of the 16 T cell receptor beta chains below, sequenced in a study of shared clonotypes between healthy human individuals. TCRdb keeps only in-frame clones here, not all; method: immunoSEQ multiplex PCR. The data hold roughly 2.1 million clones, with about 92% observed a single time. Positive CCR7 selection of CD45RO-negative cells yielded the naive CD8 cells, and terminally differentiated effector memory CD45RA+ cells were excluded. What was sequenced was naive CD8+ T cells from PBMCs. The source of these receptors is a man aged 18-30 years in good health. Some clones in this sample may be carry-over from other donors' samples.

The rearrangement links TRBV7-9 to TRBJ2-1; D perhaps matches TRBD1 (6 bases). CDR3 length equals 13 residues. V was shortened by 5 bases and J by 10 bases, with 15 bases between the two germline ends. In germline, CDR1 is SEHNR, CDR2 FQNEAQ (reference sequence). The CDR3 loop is CASSPGYGTEQFF. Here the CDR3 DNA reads TGTGCCAGCAGCCCAGGGTATGGGACAGAGCAGTTCTTC.

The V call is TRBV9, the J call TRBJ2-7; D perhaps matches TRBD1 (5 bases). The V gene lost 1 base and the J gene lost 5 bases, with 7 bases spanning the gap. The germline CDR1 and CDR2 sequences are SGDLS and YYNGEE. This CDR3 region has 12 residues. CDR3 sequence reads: CASSVRGDEQYF. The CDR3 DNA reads TGTGCCAGCAGCGTAAGGGGCGACGAGCAGTACTTC. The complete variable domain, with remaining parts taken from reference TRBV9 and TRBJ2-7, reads DSGVTQTPKHLITATGQRVTLRCSPRSGDLSVYWYQQSLDQGLQFLIQYYNGEERAKGNILERFSAQQFPDLHSELNLSSLELGDSALYFCASSVRGDEQYFGPGTRLTVT.

CDR3 sequence: CASSPEGTSGNDYNEQFF. The CDR3 DNA sequence: TGTGCCAGCAGTCCCGAGGGGACTAGCGGGAATGACTACAATGAGCAGTTCTTC. This chain connects TRBV28 to TRBJ2-1; 13 nucleotides line up with TRBD2. Germline V lookup: CDR1 MDHEN, CDR2 SYDVKM. The CDR3 runs to 18 residues. The J segment lost 3 bases and the V segment lost 5 bases, leaving 10 bases of the junction unmatched.

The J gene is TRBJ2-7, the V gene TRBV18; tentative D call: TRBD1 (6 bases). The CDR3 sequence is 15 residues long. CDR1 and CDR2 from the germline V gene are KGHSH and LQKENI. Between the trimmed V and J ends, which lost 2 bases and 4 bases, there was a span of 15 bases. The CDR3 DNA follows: TGTGCCAGCTCACCAAGTGCAGGGGAGTTTTACGAGCAGTACTTC. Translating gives CASSPSAGEFYEQYF.

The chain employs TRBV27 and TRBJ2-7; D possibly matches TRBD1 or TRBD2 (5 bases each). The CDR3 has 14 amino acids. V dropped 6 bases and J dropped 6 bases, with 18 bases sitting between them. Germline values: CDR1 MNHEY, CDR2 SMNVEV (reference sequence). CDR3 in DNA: TGTGCCAGCAGAAACCGGGGCACCTTGAGCGAGCAGTACTTC. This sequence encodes CASRNRGTLSEQYF.

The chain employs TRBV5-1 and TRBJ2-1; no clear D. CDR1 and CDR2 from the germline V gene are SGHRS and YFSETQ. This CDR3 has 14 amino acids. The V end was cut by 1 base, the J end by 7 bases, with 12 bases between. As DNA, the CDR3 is TGCGCCAGCAGCTTGAACCCAGACTCAAATGAGCAGTTCTTC. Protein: CASSLNPDSNEQFF.

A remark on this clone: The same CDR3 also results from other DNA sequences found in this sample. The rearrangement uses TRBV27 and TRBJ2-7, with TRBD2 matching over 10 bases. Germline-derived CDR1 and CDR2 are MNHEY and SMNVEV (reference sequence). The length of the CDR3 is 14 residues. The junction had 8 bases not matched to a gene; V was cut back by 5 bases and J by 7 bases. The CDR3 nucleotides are TGTGCCAGCAGTCTCCTAGCGGGAGTGGAAGAGCAGTACTTC. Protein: CASSLLAGVEEQYF.

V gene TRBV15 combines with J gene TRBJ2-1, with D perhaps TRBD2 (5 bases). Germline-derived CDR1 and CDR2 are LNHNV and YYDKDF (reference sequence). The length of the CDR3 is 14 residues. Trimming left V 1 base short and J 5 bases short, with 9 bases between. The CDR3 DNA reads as TGTGCCACCAGCAGAGTTGCGAGGGACAATGAGCAGTTCTTC. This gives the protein CATSRVARDNEQFF.

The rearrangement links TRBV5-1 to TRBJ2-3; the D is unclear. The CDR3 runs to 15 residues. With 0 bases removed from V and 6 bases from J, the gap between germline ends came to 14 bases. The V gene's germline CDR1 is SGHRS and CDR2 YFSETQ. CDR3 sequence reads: CASSLATVERDTQYF. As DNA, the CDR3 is TGCGCCAGCAGCTTGGCCACCGTCGAGAGGGATACGCAGTATTTT.

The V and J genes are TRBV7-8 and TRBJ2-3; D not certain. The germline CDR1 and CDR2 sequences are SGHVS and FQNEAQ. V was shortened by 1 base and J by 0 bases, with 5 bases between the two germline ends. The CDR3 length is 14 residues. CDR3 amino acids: CASSLGPSTDTQYF. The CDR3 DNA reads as TGTGCCAGCAGCTTAGGCCCTAGCACAGATACGCAGTATTTT.

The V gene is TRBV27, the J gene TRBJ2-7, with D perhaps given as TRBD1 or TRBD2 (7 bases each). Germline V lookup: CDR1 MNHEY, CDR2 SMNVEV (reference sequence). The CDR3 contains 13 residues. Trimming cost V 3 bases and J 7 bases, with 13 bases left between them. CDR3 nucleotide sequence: TGTGCCAGCAGTTTGCGCAGGGGGGGAGAGCAGTACTTC. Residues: CASSLRRGGEQYF.

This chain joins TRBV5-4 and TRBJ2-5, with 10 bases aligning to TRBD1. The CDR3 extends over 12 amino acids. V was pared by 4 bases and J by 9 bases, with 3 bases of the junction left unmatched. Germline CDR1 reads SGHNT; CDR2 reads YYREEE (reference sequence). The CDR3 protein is CASSEGTGAQYF. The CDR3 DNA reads TGTGCCAGCAGCGAGGGGACAGGGGCCCAGTACTTC.

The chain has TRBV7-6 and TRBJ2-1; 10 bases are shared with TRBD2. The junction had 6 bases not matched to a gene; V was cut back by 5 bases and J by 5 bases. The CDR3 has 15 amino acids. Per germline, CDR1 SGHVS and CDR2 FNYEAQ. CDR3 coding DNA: TGTGCCAGCAGCGAGAGCGGGAGGGGAGACAATGAGCAGTTCTTC. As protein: CASSESGRGDNEQFF.

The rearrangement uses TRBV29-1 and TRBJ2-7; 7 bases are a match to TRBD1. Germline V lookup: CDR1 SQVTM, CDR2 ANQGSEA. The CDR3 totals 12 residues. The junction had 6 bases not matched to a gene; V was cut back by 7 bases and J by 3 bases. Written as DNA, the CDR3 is TGCAGCGCCGAGACAGGGAGCTACGAGCAGTACTTC. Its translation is CSAETGSYEQYF.

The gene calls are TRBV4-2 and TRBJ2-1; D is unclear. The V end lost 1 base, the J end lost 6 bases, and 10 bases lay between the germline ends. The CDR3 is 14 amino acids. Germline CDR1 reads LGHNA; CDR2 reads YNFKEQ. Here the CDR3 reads CASSQAGAGNEQFF. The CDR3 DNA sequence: TGTGCCAGCAGCCAAGCAGGAGCAGGCAATGAGCAGTTCTTC.

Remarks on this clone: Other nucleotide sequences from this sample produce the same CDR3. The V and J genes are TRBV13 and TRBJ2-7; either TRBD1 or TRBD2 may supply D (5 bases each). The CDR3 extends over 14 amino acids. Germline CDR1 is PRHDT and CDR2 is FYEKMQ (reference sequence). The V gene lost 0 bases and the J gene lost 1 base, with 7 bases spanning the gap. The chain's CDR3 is CASSLGRGSYEQYF. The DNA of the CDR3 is TGTGCCAGCAGCTTAGGGAGGGGTTCCTACGAGCAGTACTTC.